The 12 T cell receptor beta chains below were found in one sample sequenced in a study of T cells in Graves' hyperthyroidism and ophthalmopathy (dated by TCRdb to about 2019). Libraries came from multiplex PCR. Sequencing relied on an Illumina HiSeq 2000. The TCR beta CDR3 regions were amplified from the RNA transcripts. The first round of RT-PCR for the TCR CDR3 was performed with the HTBI primer set and the Qiagen OneStep RT-PCR kit. TCRdb reanalyzed the raw reads on its own, using fastp at Q25 for trimming and MiXCR for clone calling, and kept in-frame beta chains. CDR3 protein sequences are deduplicated, and each keeps its most common genes and DNA. Here the sample has fewer than 700,000 distinct CDR3 sequences; roughly 17% occur a single time. The biggest ten clones account for 15% to 20% of the sample. The sequenced sample consisted of blood. The receptors originated from a woman under 30 with Graves' ophthalmopathy.

A few counts support this clonotype. The chain links TRBV30 to TRBJ2-1; D call uncertain. There are 12 residues in the CDR3. Germline V gene sequence: CDR1 GTSNPN, CDR2 SVGIG (reference sequence). V was cut by 0 bases and J by 6 bases, with 6 bases left in between. The CDR3 sequence is CAWSVWSNEQFF. The CDR3 nucleotides read TGTGCCTGGAGTGTATGGAGCAATGAGCAGTTCTTC.

This clonotype was found a few times. This chain connects TRBV19 to TRBJ2-2; D unclear. Germline CDR1 is LNHDA and CDR2 is SQIVND (reference sequence). The CDR3 is 14 residues long. Trimming cost V 1 base and J 1 base, with 4 bases left between them. The CDR3 region is CASSIGQNTGELFF. DNA for the CDR3: TGTGCCAGTAGTATAGGACAGAACACCGGGGAGCTGTTTTTT.

The chain couples TRBV7-3 to TRBJ1-3; D unclear. The V and J ends lost 4 bases and 4 bases respectively, with 11 bases between them. Looked up from germline, CDR1 is SGHTA and CDR2 is FQGTGA. CDR3 length: 14 amino acids. CDR3 in DNA: TGTGCCAGCAGCTCCAGTGGCGGGGGAAACACCATATATTTT. It yields the protein CASSSSGGGNTIYF.

Worth noting for this clonotype: The junction shows a germline mismatch at one end, possibly a read error. CDR3: CAGSKQVGEHHEQYF. The CDR3 DNA reads as TGTGCCGGTAGCAAACAGGTGGGGGAGCACCACGAGCAGTACTTC. V is TRBV19 and J is TRBJ2-7; D possibly matches TRBD1 or TRBD2 (5 bases each). There are 15 residues in the CDR3. From germline, CDR1 is LNHDA and CDR2 SQIVND (reference sequence).

This clonotype was seen more than once but under ten times. For the CDR3, the DNA is TGTGCCACCAGTGATTGGGTCAGGGGCACCGGGGAGCTGTTTTTT. It is translated as CATSDWVRGTGELFF. The rearrangement uses TRBV24-1 and TRBJ2-2, with TRBD1 as a possible D gene (6 bases). This CDR3 is built from 15 residues. Per germline, CDR1 KGHDR and CDR2 SFDVKD. V lost 2 bases and J lost 4, with 10 bases in between.

As for this clonotype: Just one base apart from a much larger clone, this may be a read error. The chain uses TRBV27 and TRBJ2-7; D might be TRBD1 (6 bases). The CDR3 is 18 amino acids. Germline V gene lookup returns CDR1 MNHEY and CDR2 SMNVEV (reference sequence). V lost 5 bases and J lost 7, with 30 bases in between. Written as DNA, the CDR3 is TGTGCCAGCAGTATGCTAGGGGGTGACGGCCCTAGCTACAATGAGCAGTACTTC. The encoded protein is CASSMLGGDGPSYNEQYF.

CDR3 loop: CSVGTSGRDPFYNEQFF. Here the CDR3 DNA reads TGCAGTGTCGGGACTAGCGGGAGAGATCCATTTTACAATGAGCAGTTCTTC. The rearrangement joins TRBV20-1 to TRBJ2-1; 14 bases agree with TRBD2. Germline CDR1 DFQATT, CDR2 SNEGSKA (reference sequence). V lost 7 bases to trimming and J lost 4 bases; unmatched junction nucleotides: 12. The CDR3 length is 17 residues.

This chain links TRBV10-3 with TRBJ2-3; TRBD2 agrees at 9 bases. Germline V gives CDR1 ENHRY, CDR2 SYGVKD. CDR3 length: 14 residues. The V and J ends lost 5 bases and 2 bases, in that order; junction bases with no gene match: 2. The CDR3 is CAISIAGDTDTQYF. For the CDR3, the DNA is TGTGCCATCAGTATAGCGGGGGACACAGATACGCAGTATTTT.

This clonotype was detected only a few times. V and J are TRBV24-1 and TRBJ1-2, with D unclear. Germline V gene sequence: CDR1 KGHDR, CDR2 SFDVKD. The CDR3 spans 13 residues. The V and J ends lost 3 bases and 1 base respectively, with 5 bases between them. CDR3 region: CATSDLSNYGYTF. For the CDR3, the DNA is TGTGCCACCAGTGATCTTAGTAACTATGGCTACACCTTC.

This chain links TRBV5-1 with TRBJ1-2; TRBD1 matches at 7 bases. Germline CDR1 SGHRS, CDR2 YFSETQ. J was trimmed by 8 bases and V by 6 bases; bases with no gene match: 13. The CDR3 runs to 14 residues. CDR3 protein: CASNSYQQGTGYTF. The CDR3, as DNA: TGCGCCAGCAACTCCTACCAACAGGGGACGGGCTACACCTTC. The variable domain in full, completed from reference TRBV5-1 and TRBJ1-2, reads KAGVTQTPRYLIKTRGQQVTLSCSPISGHRSVSWYQQTPGQGLQFLFEYFSETQRNKGNFPGRFSGRQFSNSRSEMNVSTLELGDSALYLCASNSYQQGTGYTFGSGTRLTVV.

The V gene is TRBV7-9, the J gene TRBJ2-5; D gene uncertain. Germline V CDR1 and CDR2: SEHNR, FQNEAQ (reference sequence). CDR3 size: 14 residues. V was cut by 5 bases and J by 3 bases, with 13 bases left in between. The CDR3 region is CASSGVGEEETQYF. CDR3 sequence (DNA): TGTGCCAGCAGCGGAGTTGGGGAAGAAGAGACCCAGTACTTC.

This chain connects TRBV7-9 to TRBJ2-7; D is uncertain. Germline V gives CDR1 SEHNR, CDR2 FQNEAQ (reference sequence). The CDR3 extends over 11 amino acids. The V end was cut by 10 bases, the J end by 4 bases, with 11 bases between. The CDR3, as DNA: TGTGCCAACAGACAAGGTTACGAGCAGTACTTC. Translating it yields CANRQGYEQYF.